This T cell receptor (beta chain) is drawn from a study of beta chain features in type 1 diabetes. The germline gives CDR1 MDHEN, CDR2 SYDVKM. J gave up 0 bases and V 1 base, and 1 base lay outside the gene matches. The CDR3 is made up of 16 amino acids. cDNA synthesis used the whole RNA isolate, giving expressed TCRB sequences. The repertoire was sequenced with immunoSEQ multiplex PCR; TCRdb's copy has only in-frame clones and lacks some. Among a few hundred thousand clones listed, roughly 16% were seen once. By way of CD45RO/CCR7/CD25/CD127/CD95/CD27, the CD4+ regulatory, stem cell-like memory, central memory and naive cells were sorted. Study-level points and caveats: Whether HLA type influences TCRB rearrangement remained unresolved here.

This clone was picked up a small number of times. Its antigen is not identified. The chain employs TRBV28 and TRBJ2-3; 10 bases map to TRBD1. Specimen: naive CD4+ T cells from blood. The origin of this receptor is a woman under 30 in good health. The CDR3 DNA follows: TGTGCCAGCAGTTTATCGGGACAGGGGAGCACAGATACGCAGTATTTT. It translates to CASSLSGQGSTDTQYF.